Many counts were recorded for the clone carrying this T cell receptor (beta chain). By 5'RACE template switching, TCR cDNA was produced, with a universal primer site and UMIs added in the process. Each CDR3 protein gets one entry after TCRdb re-called the 5' RACE reads with MiXCR. The data hold 35,000 to 55,000 distinct CDR3 sequences, with under 8% observed a single time. V was trimmed by 3 bases and J by 5 bases, leaving 4 bases between them. The CDR3 is 11 amino acids. Germline CDR1 is SQVTM and CDR2 is ANQGSEA. The data derive from a study of T cells after yellow fever vaccination. Study in general: Libraries from low-cell-number fractions were prepared with the SMART-Seq v4 Ultra Low Input RNA kit. Study observations and caveats: A small share of clonotypes appeared in both CD4 and CD8 compartments. Subsequent to the booster, the majority of primary-vaccination clones reappeared (roughly 95% CD4, approximately 90% CD8).

The V and J genes are TRBV29-1 and TRBJ2-2; no definite D call. The sample in question was CD8+ T cells not binding an NS4B(214-222) dextramer, sorted from PBMCs, obtained 45 days after the yellow fever booster vaccination. The receptor was derived from a man younger than 45 who received the YFV17D yellow fever vaccine. CDR3 sequence (DNA): TGCAGCGTTGAGTGGACCGGGGAGCTGTTTTTT. This codes for CSVEWTGELFF.